This T cell receptor (beta chain) appears in the sequencing data of a study of cytomegalovirus exposure and HLA in healthy donors. For the study at large: Later analysis reported that the 110 or so validation repertoires shared the platform of the approximately 670 first-cohort repertoires.

Remarks on this clone: Antigen: not known.

Assay: immunoSEQ multiplex PCR; the TCRdb copy retains only in-frame clones and omits some. Among 100,000 to 150,000 clones listed, around nine tenths were seen once. Study results and limitations: According to a subsequent analysis, TCR clusters identified in the first cohort showed a tendency to co-occur across the 120 validation repertoires.

From germline, CDR1 is MNHEY and CDR2 SMNVEV (reference sequence). The CDR3 has 16 residues. J gave up 12 bases and V 6 bases, and 18 bases lay outside the gene matches. The receptor was derived from a woman younger than 35 in good health and CMV-seronegative. The sample taken for sequencing was PBMCs. The V gene is TRBV27, the J gene TRBJ2-1; 9 positions match TRBD2. In DNA, the CDR3 is TGTGCCAGCAGCCCGACCCTTAGCGGGGGAACCCTCCGGCAGTTCTTC. Translating gives CASSPTLSGGTLRQFF.